These 20 T cell receptor beta chains were sequenced from one sample in a study of low-dose radiotherapy and immunotherapy resistance in tumors. Time point denoted: before trial treatment. Covering alpha and beta chains, TRAV- and TRBV-specific primers were used for the first-strand cDNA. The PCR that amplified TCRs ran for 15 to 25 cycles, relying on a constant-region primer and a V-primer adapter. One entry per CDR3 protein, called by TCRdb with MiXCR from the reads. The sample has some 71,000 distinct CDR3 sequences; around 30% are singletons. Material: PBMCs, obtained before treatment. The receptors were gathered from a female donor with ovarian cancer.

This clonotype was seen ten or more times. This chain joins TRBV5-1 and TRBJ1-2; D is perhaps TRBD1 (5 bases). With 4 bases removed from V and 0 bases from J, the gap between germline ends came to 10 bases. CDR3 length: 14 amino acids. In germline, CDR1 is SGHRS, CDR2 YFSETQ. This chain's CDR3 is CASSRDLANYGYTF. The DNA for the CDR3 is TGCGCCAGCAGCCGGGACCTAGCTAACTATGGCTACACCTTC.

This clonotype was seen many times. The rearrangement joins TRBV5-1 to TRBJ2-1; 11 positions match TRBD2. This CDR3 has 15 residues. The V and J ends lost 4 bases and 7 bases, in that order; junction bases with no gene match: 7. Per germline, CDR1 SGHRS and CDR2 YFSETQ. The chain's CDR3 is CASSEGLADRNEQFF. The CDR3 DNA sequence: TGCGCCAGCAGCGAGGGACTAGCGGACCGTAATGAGCAGTTCTTC.

Ten or more counts support this clonotype. The chain couples TRBV27 to TRBJ1-6; unclear D gene. V was clipped by 4 bases and J by 3 bases, with 10 bases between them. This CDR3 region has 15 residues. Germline CDR1 MNHEY, CDR2 SMNVEV (reference sequence). In DNA, the CDR3 is TGTGCCAGCAGTTATGACCTCCGCTATAATTCACCCCTCCACTTT. It yields the protein CASSYDLRYNSPLHF.

This clonotype was seen at least ten times. Here the CDR3 reads CASSLDRVTNEKLFF. Here the CDR3 DNA reads TGCGCCAGCAGCTTGGATCGGGTGACTAATGAAAAACTGTTTTTT. This chain joins TRBV5-1 and TRBJ1-4; D gene uncertain. The germline gives CDR1 SGHRS, CDR2 YFSETQ. The V and J ends lost 0 bases and 2 bases respectively, with 8 bases between them. This CDR3 spans 15 amino acids. Full variable domain (rest looked up from reference TRBV5-1 and TRBJ1-4): KAGVTQTPRYLIKTRGQQVTLSCSPISGHRSVSWYQQTPGQGLQFLFEYFSETQRNKGNFPGRFSGRQFSNSRSEMNVSTLELGDSALYLCASSLDRVTNEKLFFGSGTQLSVL.

This clonotype has a count of ten or more. The chain links TRBV20-1 to TRBJ2-6; 10 positions agree with TRBD1. Germline values: CDR1 DFQATT, CDR2 SNEGSKA (reference sequence). This CDR3 spans 18 amino acids. V lost 0 bases, J lost 0 bases, and 5 bases stayed unmatched. In DNA form, the CDR3 reads TGCAGTGCTAGAGATCAGGGACAGGGGTCCTCTGGGGCCAACGTCCTGACTTTC. Translating gives CSARDQGQGSSGANVLTF.

Concerning this clonotype: This likely traces to a read error, being one base from a far larger clone. The chain employs TRBV28 and TRBJ2-1; D unresolved. This CDR3 contains 15 residues. Trimming left V 6 bases short and J 10 bases short, with 22 bases between. The germline V gene has CDR1 MDHEN and CDR2 SYDVKM. Here the CDR3 DNA reads TGTGCCAGCAGCCCAAATCTCGGGTCTCCCTACGAGCAGTTCTTC. Translating it yields CASSPNLGSPYEQFF.

This clonotype was seen at least ten times. The V and J genes are TRBV27 and TRBJ1-3; 7 bases map to TRBD1. Germline V gene data show CDR1 as MNHEY and CDR2 as SMNVEV (reference sequence). This CDR3 has 16 residues. Trimming cost V 4 bases and J 0 bases; bases outside gene matches: 6. The CDR3 is CASSSGQLLSGNTIYF. The CDR3 bases are TGTGCCAGCAGTTCGGGACAGCTCCTCTCTGGAAACACCATATATTTT.

The V gene is TRBV18, the J gene TRBJ2-7; D is possibly TRBD1 (7 bases). In germline, CDR1 is KGHSH, CDR2 LQKENI. V was clipped by 3 bases and J by 6 bases, with 18 bases between them. The CDR3 contains 15 residues. The CDR3: CASSPQAGQSLEQYF. In DNA form, the CDR3 reads TGTGCCAGCTCACCGCAGGCGGGACAGTCCCTCGAGCAGTACTTC.

This clonotype has ten or more counts. The genes are TRBV29-1 and TRBJ2-7, with TRBD1 as a possible D gene (6 bases). Per germline, CDR1 SQVTM and CDR2 ANQGSEA. This CDR3 is 13 amino acids long. V was trimmed by 3 bases and J by 4 bases, leaving 13 bases between them. The CDR3 coding sequence is TGCAGCGTTGACAGGGGCTCTTCTTACGAGCAGTACTTC. Translated: CSVDRGSSYEQYF.

The table lists this clonotype with a few counts. The chain uses TRBV5-1 and TRBJ1-5; D gene uncertain. With 0 bases removed from V and 3 bases from J, the gap between germline ends came to 7 bases. Germline values: CDR1 SGHRS, CDR2 YFSETQ. The CDR3 sequence is 14 residues long. CDR3 region: CASSLGPDNQPQHF. CDR3 nucleotides: TGCGCCAGCAGCTTGGGGCCAGACAATCAGCCCCAGCATTTT.

The V gene is TRBV28, the J gene TRBJ1-1; D perhaps matches TRBD1 (5 bases). CDR3 size: 13 residues. Looked up from germline, CDR1 is MDHEN and CDR2 is SYDVKM. The V gene lost 7 bases and the J gene lost 4 bases, with 13 bases spanning the gap. This CDR3 is CASTNGGSTEAFF. The CDR3 DNA reads TGTGCCAGCACCAACGGGGGGTCCACTGAAGCTTTCTTT.

The rearrangement joins TRBV9 to TRBJ2-7; D remains unclear. The CDR3 has 13 amino acids. Germline V CDR1 and CDR2: SGDLS, YYNGEE. The ends were cut back, 0 bases at V and 3 bases at J, with 7 bases in the middle. The CDR3 protein is CASSVADGYEQYF. The DNA of the CDR3 is TGTGCCAGCAGCGTAGCGGACGGCTACGAGCAGTACTTC. Together with reference TRBV9 and TRBJ2-7, the CDR3 gives the full variable domain: DSGVTQTPKHLITATGQRVTLRCSPRSGDLSVYWYQQSLDQGLQFLIQYYNGEERAKGNILERFSAQQFPDLHSELNLSSLELGDSALYFCASSVADGYEQYFGPGTRLTVT.

The chain couples TRBV6-2 or TRBV6-3 to TRBJ2-7; 13 bases map to TRBD2. The germline V gene has CDR1 MNHEY and CDR2 SVGEGT. The CDR3 length is 14 residues. The V and J ends lost 9 bases and 2 bases, in that order; junction bases with no gene match: 4. CDR3 sequence reads: CASVGTSGTYEQYF. CDR3 sequence (DNA): TGTGCCAGTGTGGGGACTAGCGGGACCTACGAGCAGTACTTC.

The CDR3 is CSARGRAYNEQFF. CDR3 DNA sequence: TGCAGTGCTAGAGGGAGGGCCTACAATGAGCAGTTCTTC. The chain couples TRBV20-1 to TRBJ2-1; D is perhaps TRBD2 (6 bases). CDR1 and CDR2 from the germline V gene are DFQATT and SNEGSKA (reference sequence). The CDR3 is made up of 13 amino acids. V was shortened by 1 base and J by 2 bases, with 6 bases between the two germline ends.

This clonotype was detected a few times. The chain recombines TRBV20-1 with TRBJ2-3, with 8 bases matching TRBD2. The CDR3 length is 15 residues. The germline gives CDR1 DFQATT, CDR2 SNEGSKA (reference sequence). V was pared by 5 bases and J by 2 bases, with 9 bases of the junction left unmatched. In nucleotides, the CDR3 is TGCAGTGCTCCCGGGGGGGAAACCTTCACAGATACGCAGTATTTT. As protein: CSAPGGETFTDTQYF.

This clonotype has at least ten counts. V usage is TRBV7-2 and J usage is TRBJ2-4; D is possibly TRBD1 (6 bases). The V and J ends lost 2 bases and 7 bases respectively, with 15 bases between them. This CDR3 comprises 15 residues. CDR1 is SGHTA, CDR2 FQGNSA, per germline. The DNA for the CDR3 is TGTGCCAGCAGCTTAATCAGGGGCGGTGTGAACATTCAGTACTTC. This sequence encodes CASSLIRGGVNIQYF.

The sample holds many counts of this clonotype. V is TRBV11-2 and J is TRBJ2-5, with D hard to call. The CDR3 contains 15 residues. Germline V gene sequence: CDR1 SGHAT, CDR2 FQNNGV. V was shortened by 5 bases and J by 1 base, with 14 bases between the two germline ends. The CDR3 is CASSKRSPSQETQYF. CDR3 nucleotides: TGTGCCAGCAGCAAGAGGAGCCCGTCCCAAGAGACCCAGTACTTC.

The chain couples TRBV10-3 to TRBJ1-2, with D tentatively TRBD1 (5 bases). Germline V gene lookup returns CDR1 ENHRY and CDR2 SYGVKD. The V end was cut by 0 bases, the J end by 3 bases, with 11 bases between. This CDR3 has 15 amino acids. This chain's CDR3 is CAISESPGYDYGYTF. CDR3 DNA: TGTGCCATCAGTGAGTCGCCAGGGTACGACTATGGCTACACCTTC.

As regards this clonotype: Its ends do not fully match the called genes, so a read error is possible. The genes are TRBV5-6 and TRBJ2-1; the D gene is possibly TRBD1 (6 bases). CDR1 and CDR2 from the germline V gene are SGHDT and YYEEEE. The CDR3 has 13 amino acids. The CDR3 protein is CASSPGGGVGRVF. The CDR3 nucleotides are TGTGCCAGCAGCCCGGGTGGGGGCGTGGGCCGGGTCTTC.

There are a few counts of this clonotype. V and J are TRBV6-2 or TRBV6-3 and TRBJ2-7; D might be TRBD2 (7 bases). V was cut by 0 bases and J by 3 bases, with 12 bases left in between. The CDR3 has 15 amino acids. The germline V gene encodes CDR1 MNHEY and CDR2 SVGEGT. The CDR3 DNA is TGTGCCAGCAGTTACTCGGGAGGGGGAGACTACGAGCAGTACTTC. Translation: CASSYSGGGDYEQYF.